These T cell receptor beta chains were read from a single sample in a study of T cells in Graves' hyperthyroidism and ophthalmopathy. TCRdb reprocessed the multiplex PCR reads via MiXCR and lists one record per CDR3 protein. Here the sample spans approximately 430,000 distinct CDR3 sequences, around 15% being singletons. The specimen sequenced was blood. The receptors were gathered from a man between 18 and 35 years old with Graves' ophthalmopathy. The CDR3 runs from the conserved cysteine through the conserved F or W. A D gene is named only where the DNA matches it firmly. Not all rows give a size; the values are once, few, many and, for expanded clones, a class.

d_gene: NA; v_gene: TRBV7-2; abundance: many; j_gene: TRBJ1-2; CDR3nt: TGTGCCAGCAGCCCATTAATGGGTATTAATGGCTACACCTTC; CDR3aa: CASSPLMGINGYTF
d_gene: TRBD2; v_gene: TRBV7-2; abundance: few; j_gene: TRBJ2-7; CDR3nt: TGTGCCAGCATCAAGGGACTAGCGGGGGGGTACGAGCAGTACTTC; CDR3aa: CASIKGLAGGYEQYF
d_gene: NA; v_gene: TRBV6-5; abundance: many; j_gene: TRBJ2-7; CDR3nt: TGTGCCAGCAGTTACTCGGGCAGGTTCTACGAGCAGTACTTC; CDR3aa: CASSYSGRFYEQYF
d_gene: TRBD1; v_gene: TRBV11-3; abundance: NA; j_gene: TRBJ1-6; CDR3nt: TGTGCCAGCAGCTTATTGACAGGGATGGATTCACCCCTCCGCTTT; CDR3aa: CASSLLTGMDSPLRF
d_gene: NA; v_gene: TRBV5-1; abundance: many; j_gene: TRBJ1-4; CDR3nt: TGCGCCAGCAGCTTGTTAGGGGAGGATGAAAAACTGTTTTTT; CDR3aa: CASSLLGEDEKLFF
d_gene: NA; v_gene: TRBV9; abundance: many; j_gene: TRBJ1-1; CDR3nt: TGTGCCAGCAGCGTAGCCCCGGACGCGAACACTGAAGCTTTCTTT; CDR3aa: CASSVAPDANTEAFF
d_gene: TRBD1; v_gene: TRBV6-5; abundance: many; j_gene: TRBJ1-1; CDR3nt: TGTGCCAGCAGTTACGGAACCGCCGGACAGGGAGATCGTGAAGCTTTCTTT; CDR3aa: CASSYGTAGQGDREAFF
d_gene: NA; v_gene: TRBV29-1; abundance: many; j_gene: TRBJ2-2; CDR3nt: TGCAGCGTTGGGAGGCCCACGAACACCGGGGAGCTGTTTTTT; CDR3aa: CSVGRPTNTGELFF
d_gene: TRBD2; v_gene: TRBV20-1; abundance: many; j_gene: TRBJ2-3; CDR3nt: TGCAGTGCTGAGCGGGAGCTGGGCACAGATACGCAGTATTTT; CDR3aa: CSAERELGTDTQYF
d_gene: TRBD1; v_gene: TRBV6-1; abundance: NA; j_gene: TRBJ1-1; CDR3nt: TGTGCCAGCAGTGGAGGACAGGTAAACACTGAAGCTTTCTTT; CDR3aa: CASSGGQVNTEAFF
d_gene: NA; v_gene: TRBV29-1; abundance: NA; j_gene: TRBJ2-1; CDR3nt: TGCAGCGTTATCGTGGGCGCGGCTCGCAATGAGCAGTTCTTC; CDR3aa: CSVIVGAARNEQFF
d_gene: NA; v_gene: TRBV20-1; abundance: many; j_gene: TRBJ2-5; CDR3nt: TGCAGTGCTAGAGATATGGGGCCGCTCGGAGAGACCCAGTACTTC; CDR3aa: CSARDMGPLGETQYF
d_gene: NA; v_gene: TRBV27; abundance: NA; j_gene: TRBJ2-5; CDR3nt: TGTGCCAGCAGCCGCCCCGACATACCAAAAGAGACCCAGTACTTC; CDR3aa: CASSRPDIPKETQYF
d_gene: NA; v_gene: TRBV30; abundance: few; j_gene: TRBJ1-2; CDR3nt: TGTGCCTGGAGTGTGCGGTGGGGAAACATTAACTATGGCTACACCTTC; CDR3aa: CAWSVRWGNINYGYTF
d_gene: NA; v_gene: TRBV5-1; abundance: NA; j_gene: TRBJ1-2; CDR3nt: TGCGCCAGCAGCTTGGAAGGGGCCCCCGGAGTTGGCTACACCTTC; CDR3aa: CASSLEGAPGVGYTF
d_gene: NA; v_gene: TRBV12-3/TRBV12-4; abundance: many; j_gene: TRBJ2-3; CDR3nt: TGTGCCAGCAGTCTGGTAAGGTTGATCGGCGCAGGGGCAACAGATACGCAGTATTTT; CDR3aa: CASSLVRLIGAGATDTQYF
d_gene: NA; v_gene: TRBV6-5; abundance: many; j_gene: TRBJ2-3; CDR3nt: TGTGCCAGCAGTTACGCCGGGAATTGGGGTACAGATACGCAGTATTTT; CDR3aa: CASSYAGNWGTDTQYF
d_gene: TRBD2; v_gene: TRBV2; abundance: once; j_gene: TRBJ2-7; CDR3nt: TGTGCCAGCAGTGAAGAGGGTAGCGGGAGGGCCCACGAGCAGTACTTC; CDR3aa: CASSEEGSGRAHEQYF
d_gene: NA; v_gene: TRBV28; abundance: few; j_gene: TRBJ1-2; CDR3nt: TGTGCCAGCAGTTTCGCCGGGACACGCTATGGCTACACCTTC; CDR3aa: CASSFAGTRYGYTF
d_gene: NA; v_gene: TRBV11-2; abundance: many; j_gene: TRBJ2-1; CDR3nt: TGTGCCAGCAGTAAGAGCGGTCCCCCGGGGAATGAGCAGTTCTTC; CDR3aa: CASSKSGPPGNEQFF
d_gene: NA; v_gene: TRBV7-9; abundance: NA; j_gene: TRBJ1-1; CDR3nt: TGTGCCAGCAGCCGTTCGGGACGACACACTGAAGCTTTCTTT; CDR3aa: CASSRSGRHTEAFF
d_gene: NA; v_gene: TRBV19; abundance: NA; j_gene: TRBJ2-1; CDR3nt: TGTGCCAGTAGTATGGGGCCCTACAATGAGCAGTTCTTC; CDR3aa: CASSMGPYNEQFF
d_gene: TRBD2; v_gene: TRBV20-1; abundance: many; j_gene: TRBJ2-5; CDR3nt: TGCAGTGCTAGCTCCAGCGGGAGGGCCCTAGGGGAGACCCAGTACTTC; CDR3aa: CSASSSGRALGETQYF
d_gene: NA; v_gene: TRBV6-1; abundance: NA; j_gene: TRBJ2-7; CDR3nt: TGTGCCGGCCCGGGAGACGCCTACGAGCAGTACTTC; CDR3aa: CAGPGDAYEQYF
d_gene: TRBD1; v_gene: TRBV12-3/TRBV12-4; abundance: many; j_gene: TRBJ1-5; CDR3nt: TGTGCCAGCAGTTCGACAGGGTCTGGGCAGCCCCAGCATTTT; CDR3aa: CASSSTGSGQPQHF
d_gene: TRBD1; v_gene: TRBV4-1; abundance: few; j_gene: TRBJ1-2; CDR3nt: TGCGCCAGCAGCCAAGTTTGGACAGGGGGGCATGGCTACACCTTC; CDR3aa: CASSQVWTGGHGYTF
d_gene: NA; v_gene: TRBV25-1; abundance: NA; j_gene: TRBJ2-5; CDR3nt: TGTGCCAGCAGTGGGGCGGGACCCCCACAAGAGACCCAGTACTTC; CDR3aa: CASSGAGPPQETQYF
d_gene: NA; v_gene: TRBV30; abundance: NA; j_gene: TRBJ2-1; CDR3nt: TGTGCCTCCCTTTACGTCGGTGAGCAGTTCTTC; CDR3aa: CASLYVGEQFF
d_gene: NA; v_gene: TRBV4-1; abundance: NA; j_gene: TRBJ2-1; CDR3nt: TGCGCCAGCAGCCAAGAGGGGAGGTCCTACAATGAGCAGTTCTTC; CDR3aa: CASSQEGRSYNEQFF
d_gene: NA; v_gene: TRBV20-1; abundance: many; j_gene: TRBJ2-7; CDR3nt: TGCAGTGCTATTGGGCCGATGGGGATACACGAGCAGTACTTC; CDR3aa: CSAIGPMGIHEQYF
d_gene: TRBD1; v_gene: TRBV20-1; abundance: many; j_gene: TRBJ2-7; CDR3nt: TGCAGTGCTAGACTCCGTGGCAGGGGGCGCCAATACGAGCAGTACTTC; CDR3aa: CSARLRGRGRQYEQYF
d_gene: TRBD1; v_gene: TRBV2; abundance: many; j_gene: TRBJ2-3; CDR3nt: TGTGCCAGCAGTGATGGACAGGGGGCAGGTGGAACGCAGTATTTT; CDR3aa: CASSDGQGAGGTQYF
d_gene: NA; v_gene: TRBV5-6; abundance: many; j_gene: TRBJ1-1; CDR3nt: TGTGCCAGCAGCTTGGGGGTCTCGGTAACTGAAGCTTTCTTT; CDR3aa: CASSLGVSVTEAFF
d_gene: NA; v_gene: TRBV20-1; abundance: many; j_gene: TRBJ1-6; CDR3nt: TGCAGTGCCCCCTCCGGCGACAATTCACCCCTCCACTTT; CDR3aa: CSAPSGDNSPLHF
d_gene: NA; v_gene: TRBV5-1; abundance: NA; j_gene: TRBJ2-5; CDR3nt: TGTGCCAGCAGCTTGTGGGGCCGACCGTACCAAGAGACCCAGTACTTC; CDR3aa: CASSLWGRPYQETQYF
d_gene: NA; v_gene: TRBV13; abundance: many; j_gene: TRBJ2-1; CDR3nt: TGTGCCAGCAGCTTAGAACAGTGGGCCTACAATGAGCAGTTCTTC; CDR3aa: CASSLEQWAYNEQFF
d_gene: NA; v_gene: TRBV6-1; abundance: many; j_gene: TRBJ1-2; CDR3nt: TGTGCCAGCAGTGAATTAAGCGGGGGCCCACCCGGCTACACCTTC; CDR3aa: CASSELSGGPPGYTF
d_gene: NA; v_gene: TRBV27; abundance: many; j_gene: TRBJ2-1; CDR3nt: TGTGCCAGCAGTCCGACCGCGAGCTCCTACAATGAGCAGTTCTTC; CDR3aa: CASSPTASSYNEQFF
d_gene: TRBD2; v_gene: TRBV7-2; abundance: NA; j_gene: TRBJ2-1; CDR3nt: TGTGCCAGCAGCTCACGTGGGTCCGCGGGAGGGCCTAATGAGCAGTTCTTC; CDR3aa: CASSSRGSAGGPNEQFF
d_gene: NA; v_gene: TRBV12-3/TRBV12-4; abundance: many; j_gene: TRBJ1-2; CDR3nt: TGTGCCAGCAGCACTCACGCCACCGGTACAGGCACCGGCTACACCTTC; CDR3aa: CASSTHATGTGTGYTF
d_gene: TRBD2; v_gene: TRBV7-2; abundance: many; j_gene: TRBJ2-7; CDR3nt: TGTGCCAGCAGCTTATTAGCGGGAGGGGCTTACGAGCAGTACTTC; CDR3aa: CASSLLAGGAYEQYF
d_gene: TRBD1; v_gene: TRBV28; abundance: NA; j_gene: TRBJ2-5; CDR3nt: TGTGCCAGCAGTCAACAGGGGGCCACAGAGACCCAGTACTTC; CDR3aa: CASSQQGATETQYF